The 12 T cell receptor beta chains below were found in one sample sequenced in a study of vaccination and CD4 T cells after COVID-19. TCRdb independently ran MiXCR on the PCR reads; one entry per CDR3 protein. The profile shows 15,000 to 20,000 distinct CDR3 sequences, less than 70% of them singletons. Source: CD4+ T cells from blood, taken after SARS-CoV-2 vaccination. The receptors here all came from a human donor who had recovered from COVID-19.

This clonotype has more than one count but fewer than ten. The rearrangement links TRBV20-1 to TRBJ1-1; 12 nucleotides match TRBD1. Trimming removed 5 bases from V and 0 bases from J; junction bases left unmatched: 1. This CDR3 is built from 14 residues. Germline CDR1 is DFQATT and CDR2 is SNEGSKA (reference sequence). DNA for the CDR3: TGCAGTGCTGGGGACAGGGGGCTGAACACTGAAGCTTTCTTT. It yields the protein CSAGDRGLNTEAFF.

This clonotype occurred once. The genes are TRBV5-1 and TRBJ2-1; 12 bases match TRBD2. Germline CDR1 reads SGHRS; CDR2 reads YFSETQ. The V segment lost 5 bases and the J segment 12 bases; nucleotides outside the gene matches: 15. The CDR3 spans 16 residues. CDR3 bases: TGCGCCAGCAGACCTGATCTAGCGGGAGGGCCGAGGAGGCAGTTCTTC. Translated, it gives CASRPDLAGGPRRQFF.

V is TRBV7-2 and J is TRBJ1-2; 9 bases are a match to TRBD1. The trim removed 2 bases at V and 7 bases at J, leaving 5 bases unmatched. The germline gives CDR1 SGHTA, CDR2 FQGNSA. The CDR3 is 14 amino acids. Here the CDR3 reads CASSLRTGEGGYTF. In DNA, the CDR3 is TGTGCCAGCAGCTTACGGACAGGGGAAGGTGGCTACACCTTC.

This clonotype was counted a few times. The chain is built from TRBV20-1 and TRBJ1-3; D unresolved. V was shortened by 6 bases and J by 0 bases, with 9 bases between the two germline ends. The CDR3 has 13 amino acids. CDR1 is DFQATT and CDR2 is SNEGSKA in the germline V gene (reference sequence). The CDR3 nucleotides are TGCAGTGCCCCCGGTCGCTCTGGAAACACCATATATTTT. Its translation: CSAPGRSGNTIYF.

This clonotype is a singleton in its sample. This chain connects TRBV5-4 to TRBJ1-5; D remains ambiguous. The CDR3 runs to 15 residues. V lost 9 bases, J lost 7 bases, and 23 bases lay in between. CDR1 is SGHNT and CDR2 is YYREEE in the germline V gene (reference sequence). The CDR3 spells CAKRRQEGGGQPQHF. The CDR3, as DNA: TGTGCCAAACGCCGGCAGGAAGGCGGCGGACAGCCCCAGCATTTT.

This chain joins TRBV20-1 and TRBJ2-3, with D perhaps TRBD2 (6 bases). V lost 3 bases and J lost 0, with 7 bases in between. Germline V CDR1 and CDR2: DFQATT, SNEGSKA (reference sequence). There are 13 residues in the CDR3. CDR3 nucleotide sequence: TGCAGTGCTAGCGGAGGGAGCACAGATACGCAGTATTTT. Protein product: CSASGGSTDTQYF.

V is TRBV7-8 and J is TRBJ1-4; no reliable D call. CDR1 and CDR2 (germline): SGHVS, FQNEAQ. Trimming removed 1 base from V and 7 bases from J, with 4 bases in between. This CDR3 spans 12 amino acids. This CDR3 is CASSLVREKLFF. CDR3 in DNA: TGTGCCAGCAGCTTAGTACGTGAAAAACTGTTTTTT.

This clonotype was detected only a few times. The chain combines TRBV6-1 with TRBJ2-7; D gene uncertain. Per the germline V gene, CDR1 is MNHNS and CDR2 is SASEGT. The ends were cut back, 1 base at V and 4 bases at J, with 17 bases in the middle. The CDR3 sequence is 16 residues long. In DNA form, the CDR3 reads TGTGCCAGCAGTGAAGAGGGTAGGCCAGGAATTTACGAGCAGTACTTC. Amino acid sequence: CASSEEGRPGIYEQYF.

This clonotype was seen only once. J is TRBJ2-6 and V is TRBV19; 9 bases match TRBD1. Trimming cost V 4 bases and J 4 bases; bases outside gene matches: 8. The CDR3 is 17 residues long. Germline V gene sequence: CDR1 LNHDA, CDR2 SQIVND (reference sequence). The CDR3 here is CASSRRTGDSGANVLTF. The CDR3, as DNA: TGTGCCAGTAGTAGGCGGACAGGGGATTCCGGGGCCAACGTCCTGACTTTC. Looking up the rest from reference TRBV19 and TRBJ2-6 gives the full variable domain: DGGITQSPKYLFRKEGQNVTLSCEQNLNHDAMYWYRQDPGQGLRLIYYSQIVNDFQKGDIAEGYSVSREKKESFPLTVTSAQKNPTAFYLCASSRRTGDSGANVLTFGAGSRLTVL.

This chain links TRBV7-9 with TRBJ2-5; D not resolved. The germline V and J ends were trimmed by 0 bases and 5 bases, with 4 bases remaining between them. The CDR3 consists of 12 residues. Germline CDR1 is SEHNR and CDR2 is FQNEAQ (reference sequence). The CDR3 loop reads CASSLALETQYF. The CDR3 coding sequence is TGTGCCAGCAGCTTAGCGCTCGAGACCCAGTACTTC.

This clonotype showed up just once. The V and J genes are TRBV2 and TRBJ2-7; unclear D gene. From germline, CDR1 is SNHLY and CDR2 FYNNEI. This CDR3 has 14 amino acids. Trimming shortened V by 3 bases and J by 5 bases, and 14 bases separated the two germline ends. DNA of the CDR3: TGTGCCAGCAGTGATCAGCTTCCCTACCACGAGCAGTACTTC. It is translated as CASSDQLPYHEQYF.

This clonotype was counted between two and nine times. V usage is TRBV2 and J usage is TRBJ2-5; tentatively, D is TRBD2 (5 bases). This CDR3 has 14 residues. Germline CDR1 reads SNHLY; CDR2 reads FYNNEI. V was shortened by 4 bases and J by 5 bases, with 14 bases between the two germline ends. CDR3 amino acids: CASSGRTRWETQYF. The CDR3 DNA sequence: TGTGCCAGCAGTGGCCGGACTCGTTGGGAGACCCAGTACTTC.